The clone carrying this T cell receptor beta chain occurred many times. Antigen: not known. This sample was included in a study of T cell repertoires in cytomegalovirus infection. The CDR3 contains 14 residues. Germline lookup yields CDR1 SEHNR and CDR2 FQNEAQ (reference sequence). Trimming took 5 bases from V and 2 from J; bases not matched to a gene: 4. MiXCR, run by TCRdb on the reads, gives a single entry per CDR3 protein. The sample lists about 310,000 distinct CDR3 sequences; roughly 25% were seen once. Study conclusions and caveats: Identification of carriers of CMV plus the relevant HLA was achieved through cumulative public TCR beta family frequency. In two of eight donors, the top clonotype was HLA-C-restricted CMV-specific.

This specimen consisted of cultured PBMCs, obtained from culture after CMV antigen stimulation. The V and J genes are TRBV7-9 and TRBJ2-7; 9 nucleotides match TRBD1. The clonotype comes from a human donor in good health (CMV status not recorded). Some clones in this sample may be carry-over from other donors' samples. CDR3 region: CASSQGQGPYEQYF. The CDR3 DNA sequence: TGTGCCAGCAGCCAGGGACAGGGCCCCTACGAGCAGTACTTC.